The 12 T cell receptor beta chains given below trace back to one sample, sequenced in a study of T-cell memory formation after mild COVID-19. In TCRdb, the 5' RACE reads were re-called with MiXCR into one record per CDR3 protein. The table shows roughly 280,000 distinct CDR3 sequences, with 15% to 20% occurring only once. The sequenced sample was PBMCs or a T cell subset sorted from them (not recorded which). The receptors here all came from a man younger than 35 who had mild COVID-19 (a few samples of this study predate the infection). Cell type and time point are not known.

In this sample, this clonotype turned up many times. This rearrangement joins TRBV4-3 to TRBJ1-1; D uncertain. CDR1 is LGHNA, CDR2 YSLEER, per germline. The CDR3 consists of 15 residues. The V and J ends lost 0 bases and 10 bases respectively, with 18 bases between them. CDR3 residues: CASSQDRYFTSGAFF. The CDR3, as DNA: TGCGCCAGCAGCCAAGATAGGTACTTCACCTCGGGAGCTTTCTTT.

The chain carries TRBV2 and TRBJ1-5; 7 positions agree with TRBD1. The CDR3 covers 13 residues. Germline V CDR1 and CDR2: SNHLY, FYNNEI. J gave up 6 bases and V 8 bases, and 7 bases lay outside the gene matches. The CDR3 DNA reads as TGTGCCAGCCAGACAGGGTGGTCTCAGCCCCAGCATTTT. Its translation: CASQTGWSQPQHF.

This clonotype was recorded a few times. CDR3 loop: CASSLISGELFF. In DNA form, the CDR3 reads TGTGCCAGCAGTTTAATTTCCGGGGAGCTGTTTTTT. The chain is built from TRBV12-3 or TRBV12-4 and TRBJ2-2, with unresolved D. V was trimmed by 2 bases and J by 6 bases, leaving 4 bases between them. CDR3 length equals 12 residues.

The V and J genes are TRBV15 and TRBJ2-5, with D tentatively TRBD2 (6 bases). The V end was cut by 0 bases, the J end by 5 bases, with 13 bases between. This CDR3 is 15 amino acids long. Germline values: CDR1 LNHNV, CDR2 YYDKDF (reference sequence). CDR3: CATSRDSRLAETQYF. DNA for the CDR3: TGTGCCACCAGCAGAGATTCGAGGCTAGCGGAGACCCAGTACTTC. Full variable domain (outside the CDR3, taken from reference TRBV15 and TRBJ2-5): DAMVIQNPRYQVTQFGKPVTLSCSQTLNHNVMYWYQQKSSQAPKLLFHYYDKDFNNEADTPDNFQSRRPNTSFCFLDIRSPGLGDTAMYLCATSRDSRLAETQYFGPGTRLLVL.

This clonotype was seen a handful of times. CDR3 in amino acids: CASSLVGTSVIEQYF. Written as DNA, the CDR3 is TGCGCCAGCAGCTTGGTTGGGACTAGCGTGATCGAGCAGTACTTC. The V gene is TRBV5-1, the J gene TRBJ2-7, with 10 bases aligning to TRBD2. Per the germline V gene, CDR1 is SGHRS and CDR2 is YFSETQ. There are 15 residues in the CDR3. V was pared by 0 bases and J by 6 bases, with 6 bases of the junction left unmatched. Full variable domain (rest looked up from reference TRBV5-1 and TRBJ2-7): KAGVTQTPRYLIKTRGQQVTLSCSPISGHRSVSWYQQTPGQGLQFLFEYFSETQRNKGNFPGRFSGRQFSNSRSEMNVSTLELGDSALYLCASSLVGTSVIEQYFGPGTRLTVT.

DNA of the CDR3: TGTGCCTGGAGTGTGGGAGCTGAAGCTTTCTTT. This codes for CAWSVGAEAFF. V usage is TRBV30 and J usage is TRBJ1-1; the D is unclear. Between the trimmed V and J ends, which lost 0 bases and 6 bases, there was a span of 5 bases. From germline, CDR1 is GTSNPN and CDR2 SVGIG (reference sequence). This CDR3 spans 11 amino acids. The whole variable domain, remainder taken from reference TRBV30 and TRBJ1-1, is SQTIHQWPATLVQPVGSPLSLECTVEGTSNPNLYWYRQAAGRGLQLLFYSVGIGQISSEVPQNLSASRPQDRQFILSSKKLLLSDSGFYLCAWSVGAEAFFGQGTRLTVV.

The chain recombines TRBV6-5 with TRBJ2-5, with TRBD1 matching over 10 bases. This CDR3 region has 18 residues. The V gene's germline CDR1 is MNHEY and CDR2 SVGAGI. V lost 0 bases and J lost 5; bases outside the gene matches: 12. Here the CDR3 reads CASSYSILRTGGKETQYF. The CDR3 coding sequence is TGTGCCAGCAGTTACTCGATCCTCCGGACAGGGGGGAAGGAGACCCAGTACTTC.

In its sample, this clonotype was seen a few times. The chain is built from TRBV6-5 and TRBJ2-2; D perhaps matches TRBD1 (5 bases). The germline gives CDR1 MNHEY, CDR2 SVGAGI. This CDR3 has 14 amino acids. V lost 8 bases and J lost 0, with 10 bases in between. CDR3 sequence reads: CASLPGPNTGELFF. The CDR3 coding sequence is TGTGCCAGCCTTCCAGGGCCGAACACCGGGGAGCTGTTTTTT.

The J gene is TRBJ1-6, the V gene TRBV12-3 or TRBV12-4; 7 positions match TRBD1. CDR3 length: 14 residues. V lost 5 bases and J lost 13; bases outside the gene matches: 11. Here the CDR3 reads CASSARQGPFPLHF. CDR3 nucleotides: TGTGCCAGCAGTGCTCGACAGGGTCCTTTCCCCCTCCACTTT.

This clonotype has only a few counts. The rearrangement joins TRBV20-1 to TRBJ2-7; the D call may be TRBD1 or TRBD2 (5 bases each). V lost 0 bases to trimming and J lost 3 bases, with 18 bases between them. The CDR3 contains 16 residues. The germline CDR1 and CDR2 sequences are DFQATT and SNEGSKA (reference sequence). The CDR3 DNA reads as TGCAGTGCTAGAGATCGAGGGCAGGGTTGGAGCTACGAGCAGTACGTC. Its protein product is CSARDRGQGWSYEQYV.

This clonotype was seen more than once but under ten times. The gene calls are TRBV5-1 and TRBJ1-5, with D possibly matching TRBD1 (6 bases). Germline V CDR1 and CDR2: SGHRS, YFSETQ. The CDR3 contains 15 residues. With 3 bases removed from V and 1 base from J, the gap between germline ends came to 11 bases. CDR3 sequence reads: CASSSGEGSNQPQHF. The CDR3 region has the DNA TGCGCCAGCAGCTCAGGGGAGGGGAGCAATCAGCCCCAGCATTTT.

This clonotype has more than one count but fewer than ten. The rearrangement uses TRBV7-3 and TRBJ2-5; 8 positions match TRBD1. The CDR3 has 16 residues. Germline V lookup: CDR1 SGHTA, CDR2 FQGTGA. J was trimmed by 5 bases and V by 4 bases; bases with no gene match: 12. CDR3 protein: CASSSPGQVKGETQYF. The CDR3 DNA reads as TGTGCCAGCAGCTCACCGGGACAGGTGAAGGGGGAGACCCAGTACTTC.